This record looks at one T cell receptor beta chain sequence and its context. TCRdb's copy holds only in-frame clones and misses some; the assay was immunoSEQ multiplex PCR. The repertoire holds about 2.3 million clones, with 85% to 95% as singletons. These data originate in a study of shared clonotypes between healthy human individuals. Within Nashville, Tennessee resided all donors, each a Caucasian adult. After removal of 5 bases from V and 4 bases from J, the junction contained 7 bases not matched to a gene. The CDR3 has 13 amino acids. CDR1 is SQVTM and CDR2 is ANQGSEA in the germline V gene. The material sequenced was naive CD4+ T cells from PBMCs. Specified subset: CD45RA+ positively selected. The TCR was taken from a man aged 18 to 35 in good health. Some clones in this sample may be carry-over from other donors' samples. The chain joins TRBV29-1 to TRBJ1-2; 7 bases align to TRBD1. Here the CDR3 reads CSVRDSLGYGYTF. DNA of the CDR3: TGCAGCGTTCGGGACAGCTTAGGCTATGGCTACACCTTC.